Presented here are 20 T cell receptor beta chains from one specimen sequenced in a study of identical twins. One entry per CDR3 protein results from TCRdb running MiXCR on the 5' RACE reads. The sample has 1.5 million to 2 million distinct CDR3 sequences, about 32% seen once. What was sequenced was cord blood. These TCRs come from a newborn girl in good health.

The sample holds a few counts of this clonotype. The CDR3 DNA follows: TGCGCCAGCAGATCCCCCGATATCACTGAAGCTTTCTTT. Protein sequence: CASRSPDITEAFF. This sequence joins TRBV4-1 and TRBJ1-1; D call uncertain. V shed 6 bases and J shed 4 bases, with 12 bases lying between them. The length of the CDR3 is 13 residues. CDR1 is MGHRA, CDR2 YSYEKL, per germline.

This clonotype was seen a few times. The V and J genes are TRBV3-1 and TRBJ2-7; weak D call: TRBD2 (6 bases). The CDR3 sequence is 15 residues long. The germline V gene encodes CDR1 LGHDT and CDR2 YNNKEL (reference sequence). The V gene lost 3 bases and the J gene lost 2 bases, with 14 bases spanning the gap. The CDR3 here is CASSHTGVTTYEQYF. The CDR3 nucleotides read TGTGCCAGCAGCCATACGGGAGTTACTACCTACGAGCAGTACTTC.

This clonotype was seen only a few times. The chain carries TRBV15 and TRBJ1-6; D not resolved. With 0 bases removed from V and 7 bases from J, the gap between germline ends came to 7 bases. The germline CDR1 and CDR2 sequences are LNHNV and YYDKDF (reference sequence). This CDR3 comprises 14 residues. The CDR3, as DNA: TGTGCCACCAGCAGAGACCCCCGGAATTCACCCCTCCACTTT. This encodes CATSRDPRNSPLHF.

This clonotype has a handful of counts. The chain combines TRBV6-6 with TRBJ2-3, with no clear D. Germline V CDR1 and CDR2: MNHNY, SVGAGI (reference sequence). This CDR3 comprises 13 residues. Trimming left V 6 bases short and J 5 bases short, with 12 bases between. The DNA of the CDR3 is TGTGCCAGCAGCCCAATCTTCGGAGATACGCAGTATTTT. This codes for CASSPIFGDTQYF.

This clonotype was picked up one time. The V gene is TRBV10-3, the J gene TRBJ1-1, with TRBD1 matching over 7 bases. J lost 4 bases, V lost 2 bases, and 13 bases had no gene match. The CDR3 has 17 amino acids. Per the germline V gene, CDR1 is ENHRY and CDR2 is SYGVKD. CDR3 residues: CAISERAGRGGGTEAFF. The CDR3 DNA sequence: TGTGCCATCAGTGAGAGAGCGGGTAGAGGGGGCGGCACTGAAGCTTTCTTT.

The chain employs TRBV27 and TRBJ2-7; tentatively, D is TRBD2 (7 bases). Germline lookup yields CDR1 MNHEY and CDR2 SMNVEV (reference sequence). Deletions cut 2 bases from V and 4 bases from J, with 12 bases between. The CDR3 has 14 residues. CDR3 in amino acids: CASSLREGGYEQYF. The CDR3 nucleotides read TGTGCCAGCAGTTTAAGGGAGGGGGGTTACGAGCAGTACTTC.

The genes are TRBV7-8 and TRBJ2-4, with D possibly TRBD2 on 6 matching bases. In germline, CDR1 is SGHVS, CDR2 FQNEAQ. This CDR3 comprises 14 residues. The germline V and J ends were trimmed by 3 bases and 7 bases, with 13 bases remaining between them. CDR3 region: CASSFGGSGNIQYF. CDR3 nucleotides: TGTGCCAGCAGCTTTGGAGGGAGTGGGAACATTCAGTACTTC.

This clonotype was counted between two and nine times. The rearrangement links TRBV7-7 to TRBJ2-5, with D tentatively TRBD2 (6 bases). Germline V CDR1 and CDR2: SSHAT, FNYEAQ (reference sequence). This CDR3 has 14 amino acids. V was cut by 5 bases and J by 4 bases, with 14 bases left in between. The CDR3 nucleotides read TGTGCCAGCAGCCTGGGACTTAACGTAGAGACCCAGTACTTC. It translates to CASSLGLNVETQYF.

As for this clonotype: A read error may explain this, as a much larger clone is one base away. The V gene is TRBV29-1, the J gene TRBJ2-3; D possibly matches TRBD1 or TRBD2 (5 bases each). Germline assignment: CDR1 SQVTM and CDR2 ANQGSEA. The CDR3 is 13 amino acids. The CDR3 is CSVDWGSTDMQYF. The CDR3 DNA reads TGCAGCGTTGACTGGGGGAGTACAGATATGCAGTATTTT.

This clonotype has just a few counts. This chain links TRBV4-2 with TRBJ1-5; D is undetermined. Trimming removed 4 bases at V and 0 bases at J, with 10 bases between. CDR1 LGHNA and CDR2 YNFKEQ come from the germline V gene. The CDR3 is made up of 15 amino acids. DNA of the CDR3: TGTGCCAGCAGCCGATCGGGCCTTAGCAATCAGCCCCAGCATTTT. This sequence encodes CASSRSGLSNQPQHF.

At least ten counts were recorded for this clonotype. J is TRBJ2-7 and V is TRBV4-2; D perhaps matches TRBD2 (6 bases). V lost 0 bases, J lost 4 bases, and 13 bases lay in between. This CDR3 spans 15 amino acids. Germline CDR1 reads LGHNA; CDR2 reads YNFKEQ. DNA of the CDR3: TGTGCCAGCAGCCAAGAGTGGCGGGGTTCATACGAGCAGTACTTC. It codes for CASSQEWRGSYEQYF.

This clonotype was counted only a few times. This sequence joins TRBV3-1 and TRBJ2-7, with D uncertain. The CDR3 length is 13 residues. CDR1 is LGHDT, CDR2 YNNKEL, per germline (reference sequence). V dropped 5 bases and J dropped 2 bases, with 10 bases sitting between them. The CDR3 loop is CASSTPPTYEQYF. For the CDR3, the DNA is TGTGCCAGCAGCACCCCCCCCACCTACGAGCAGTACTTC.

This clonotype appeared a few times. The V gene is TRBV27, the J gene TRBJ1-1; no reliable D call. Looked up from germline, CDR1 is MNHEY and CDR2 is SMNVEV (reference sequence). Trimming took 0 bases from V and 8 from J, leaving 10 bases between them. The CDR3 runs 13 residues. CDR3 residues: CASSLSSGGEAFF. CDR3 DNA sequence: TGTGCCAGCAGTTTATCCTCCGGTGGGGAAGCTTTCTTT.

V gene TRBV27 combines with J gene TRBJ2-5; unclear D gene. V gave up 3 bases and J gave up 4 bases, with 9 bases separating them. The germline V gene encodes CDR1 MNHEY and CDR2 SMNVEV (reference sequence). This CDR3 contains 13 residues. CDR3 in amino acids: CASSFFVGETQYF. CDR3 DNA sequence: TGTGCCAGCAGTTTCTTCGTCGGAGAGACCCAGTACTTC.

This clonotype occurred a few times. The chain links TRBV2 to TRBJ1-5, with D possibly being TRBD1 (5 bases). CDR3 size: 15 residues. V was shortened by 5 bases and J by 0 bases, with 11 bases between the two germline ends. CDR1 is SNHLY, CDR2 FYNNEI, per germline. The CDR3 coding sequence is TGTGCCAGCAGTAGAGGGGCTTATAGCAATCAGCCCCAGCATTTT. Amino acids: CASSRGAYSNQPQHF.

In this sample, this clonotype turned up a few times. The V gene is TRBV20-1, the J gene TRBJ2-4, with a possible D match to TRBD1 (5 bases). The last part of the DNA fits TRBJ2-7 better; the J call may be wrong. CDR1 is DFQATT, CDR2 SNEGSKA, per germline (reference sequence). This CDR3 comprises 14 residues. The CDR3 region is CSAIGPRGDNEQYF. The CDR3 coding sequence is TGCAGTGCTATAGGCCCTAGGGGCGACAACGAGCAGTACTTC.

This clonotype was picked up a small number of times. This chain links TRBV6-6 with TRBJ2-4, with TRBD2 matching over 12 bases. With V trimmed by 4 bases and J by 2 bases, 3 bases remained unmatched. The CDR3 consists of 16 residues. The germline V gene has CDR1 MNHNY and CDR2 SVGAGI (reference sequence). In DNA form, the CDR3 reads TGTGCCAGCAGTTCTAGCGGGGGGGAATCCAAAAACATTCAGTACTTC. Translated, it gives CASSSSGGESKNIQYF.

This rearrangement joins TRBV5-1 to TRBJ2-2, with 12 positions matching TRBD2. The CDR3 covers 17 residues. V gave up 1 base and J gave up 6 bases; unmatched junction bases: 7. Looked up from germline, CDR1 is SGHRS and CDR2 is YFSETQ. The CDR3 DNA reads TGCGCCAGCAGCTTGATCTCCCTAGCGGGGGGGTCCGGGGAGCTGTTTTTT. Translation: CASSLISLAGGSGELFF.

This clonotype was found a few times. V usage is TRBV29-1 and J usage is TRBJ2-1; D perhaps matches TRBD2 (6 bases). TRBJ2-7 explains the end of the DNA better; the J call may be wrong. Per germline, CDR1 SQVTM and CDR2 ANQGSEA. The CDR3 is 15 amino acids. The CDR3: CSVGFRGRSYNEQYF. In DNA, the CDR3 is TGCAGCGTTGGCTTCCGGGGGAGATCCTACAATGAGCAGTACTTC.

The sample holds a few counts of this clonotype. CDR3: CASSLTRIEREINEQFF. DNA of the CDR3: TGTGCCAGCAGTCTGACCCGTATTGAGCGGGAGATAAATGAGCAGTTCTTC. The rearrangement joins TRBV27 to TRBJ2-1; the match to TRBD2 covers 8 bases. The CDR3 length is 17 residues. The germline V gene encodes CDR1 MNHEY and CDR2 SMNVEV (reference sequence). Trimming took 5 bases from V and 7 from J; bases not matched to a gene: 16.